A selection of T cell receptor beta chains follows, all from one sample in a study. TCRdb recomputed calls from the 5' RACE reads with MiXCR, one row per CDR3 protein. The sample gives 7,200 or so distinct CDR3 sequences, 35% to 50% of which show up once; 3.5% to 4.5% is in the top ten. The specimen sequenced was memory CD4+ T cells sorted from blood. These receptors came from a female donor with breast cancer. Each CDR3 is given with its conserved first and last residue. D genes are given only for firm matches. Rows give clone size only sometimes, using once, few, many, or a class for an expanded clone.

few	TRBJ1-5	TRBV20-1	-	TGCAGTGCTAGAGATTCCCCAGGGCGAGGCAATCAGCCCCAGCATTTT	CSARDSPGRGNQPQHF
few	TRBJ1-1	TRBV5-6	TRBD1	TGTGCCAGCAGCCGGTATGGACAGGGGGAGGGTGAAGCTTTCTTT	CASSRYGQGEGEAFF
few	TRBJ1-1	TRBV28	-	TGTGCCAGCAGTTTGGGGGGTCAGGGTGCCACTGAAGCTTTCTTT	CASSLGGQGATEAFF
-	TRBJ1-1	TRBV7-8	-	TGTGCCAGCCTCCGGGGGGACGCTGAAGCTTTCTTT	CASLRGDAEAFF
few	TRBJ2-7	TRBV20-1	TRBD1	TGCAGTGCGGAAACAGGGGGAAGCTCCTACGAGCAGTACTTC	CSAETGGSSYEQYF
few	TRBJ1-3	TRBV4-2	-	TGTGCCAGCAGCCAGGCGGCTTCCCAACTCGGAAACACCATATATTTT	CASSQAASQLGNTIYF
few	TRBJ2-5	TRBV12-3/TRBV12-4	-	TGTGCCAGCAGGACCCCGGGGGGCGAGACCCAGTACTTC	CASRTPGGETQYF
-	TRBJ2-4	TRBV3-1	-	TGTGCCAGCAGCCAAGATGAGTACATTCAGTACTTC	CASSQDEYIQYF
-	TRBJ1-2	TRBV7-2	-	TGTGCCAGCAGCTTAGCGTACCGGGAAGGACACACCTTC	CASSLAYREGHTF
-	TRBJ2-7	TRBV2	-	TGTGCCAGCAGACAGGGAGCCTACTCCTACGAGCAGTACTTC	CASRQGAYSYEQYF
few	TRBJ2-3	TRBV7-3	-	TGTGCCAGCAGCTCGGACGGGGGGCTCACAGATACGCAGTATTTT	CASSSDGGLTDTQYF
-	TRBJ2-1	TRBV7-3	TRBD2	TGTGCCAGCAGCTCCCTAGCGGGAGGGACAAATGAGCAGTTCTTC	CASSSLAGGTNEQFF
-	TRBJ1-2	TRBV27	-	TGTGCCAGCAGTTTATCGACAGCCTACTATGGCTACACCTTC	CASSLSTAYYGYTF
-	TRBJ1-4	TRBV30	-	TGTGCCTGGGGGCCCCCTGGGCCGAATGAAAAACTGTTTTTT	CAWGPPGPNEKLFF
-	TRBJ1-5	TRBV4-1	TRBD1	TGCGCCAGCAGCCAACAGCTACAGGGGATATACAATCAGCCCCAGCATTTT	CASSQQLQGIYNQPQHF
few	TRBJ2-6	TRBV4-3	-	TGCGCCAGCAGCCAAGCAGGGTATGGGGCCAACGTCCTGACTTTC	CASSQAGYGANVLTF
few	TRBJ1-1	TRBV4-2	-	TGTGCCAGCAGCCAACAATCGAACGGACTCAACACTGAAGCTTTCTTT	CASSQQSNGLNTEAFF
-	TRBJ1-5	TRBV7-9	-	TGTGCCAGCAGCCGCGGGGGGGGCGTTGGACAGCCCCAGCATTTT	CASSRGGGVGQPQHF
-	TRBJ1-5	TRBV7-8	-	TGTGCCAGCAGCTTAGACAGGGACAATCAGCCCCAGCATTTT	CASSLDRDNQPQHF
medium-sized	TRBJ1-5	TRBV6-5	-	TGTGCCAGCAGTTACGGGCAGGGAATTCAGCCCCAGCATTTT	CASSYGQGIQPQHF
medium-sized	TRBJ2-7	TRBV4-1	-	TGCGCCAGCAGCCAATTCAGGGTTTCCTACGAGCAGTACTTC	CASSQFRVSYEQYF
-	TRBJ2-5	TRBV14	-	TGTGCCAGCAGCCGCATTCGAGAGACCCAGTACTTC	CASSRIRETQYF
-	TRBJ1-4	TRBV4-1	-	TGCGCCAGCAGCCAAGAGGTGGCCAATGAAAAACTGTTTTTT	CASSQEVANEKLFF